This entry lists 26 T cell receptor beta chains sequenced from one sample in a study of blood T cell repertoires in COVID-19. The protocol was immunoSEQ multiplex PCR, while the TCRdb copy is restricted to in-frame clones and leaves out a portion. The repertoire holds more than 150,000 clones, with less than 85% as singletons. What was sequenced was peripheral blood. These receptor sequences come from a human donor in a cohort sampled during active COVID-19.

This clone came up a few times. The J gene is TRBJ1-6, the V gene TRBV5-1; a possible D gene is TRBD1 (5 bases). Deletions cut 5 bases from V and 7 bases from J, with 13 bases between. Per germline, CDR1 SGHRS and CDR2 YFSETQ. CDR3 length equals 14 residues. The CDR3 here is CASSREGPNSPLHF. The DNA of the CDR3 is TGCGCCAGCAGTAGGGAGGGACCCAATTCACCCCTCCACTTT.

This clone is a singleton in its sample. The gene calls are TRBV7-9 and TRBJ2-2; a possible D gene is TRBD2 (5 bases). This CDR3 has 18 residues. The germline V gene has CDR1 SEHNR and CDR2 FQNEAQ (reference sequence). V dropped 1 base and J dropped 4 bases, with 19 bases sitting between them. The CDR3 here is CASSLDGLWESSTGELFF. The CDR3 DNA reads TGTGCCAGCAGCTTAGATGGCTTATGGGAGTCCAGCACCGGGGAGCTGTTTTTT.

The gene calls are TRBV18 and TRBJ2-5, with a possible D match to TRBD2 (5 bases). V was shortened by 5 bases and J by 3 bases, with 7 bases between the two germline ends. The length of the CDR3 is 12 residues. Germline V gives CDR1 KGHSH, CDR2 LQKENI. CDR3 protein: CASSSREETQYF. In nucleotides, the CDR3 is TGTGCCAGCTCATCGCGGGAAGAGACCCAGTACTTC.

The CDR3 DNA reads TGTGCCAGCAGTTTAGCCTCAGACGCGGATAATGAAAAACTGTTTTTT. It encodes CASSLASDADNEKLFF. The chain couples TRBV28 to TRBJ1-4, with D unresolved. Germline-derived CDR1 and CDR2 are MDHEN and SYDVKM. V was shortened by 2 bases and J by 4 bases, with 14 bases between the two germline ends. The CDR3 consists of 16 residues.

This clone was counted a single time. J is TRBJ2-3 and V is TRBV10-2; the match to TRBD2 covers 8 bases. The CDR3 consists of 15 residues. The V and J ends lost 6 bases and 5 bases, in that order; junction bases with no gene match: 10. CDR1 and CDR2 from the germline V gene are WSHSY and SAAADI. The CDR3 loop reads CASSIGGAVIDTQYF. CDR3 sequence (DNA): TGCGCCAGCAGCATCGGGGGGGCCGTGATAGATACGCAGTATTTT.

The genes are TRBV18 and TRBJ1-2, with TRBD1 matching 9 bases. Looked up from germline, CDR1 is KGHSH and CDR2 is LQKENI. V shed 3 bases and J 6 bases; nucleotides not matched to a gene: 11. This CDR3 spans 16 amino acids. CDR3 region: CASSPLTGGKADGYTF. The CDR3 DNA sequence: TGTGCCAGCTCACCCCTCACAGGGGGCAAGGCGGATGGCTACACCTTC.

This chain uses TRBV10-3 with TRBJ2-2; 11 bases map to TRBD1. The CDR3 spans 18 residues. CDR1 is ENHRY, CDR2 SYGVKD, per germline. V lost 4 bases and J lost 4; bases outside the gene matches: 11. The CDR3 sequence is CAISASGTGGEGTGELFF. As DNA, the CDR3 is TGTGCCATCAGTGCCTCCGGGACAGGGGGTGAGGGCACCGGGGAGCTGTTTTTT.

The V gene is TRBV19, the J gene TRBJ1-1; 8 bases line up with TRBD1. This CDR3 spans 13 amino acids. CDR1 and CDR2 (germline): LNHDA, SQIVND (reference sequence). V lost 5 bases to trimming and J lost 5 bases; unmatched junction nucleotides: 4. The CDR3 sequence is CASSAGGWTEAFF. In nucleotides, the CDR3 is TGTGCCAGTAGTGCAGGGGGCTGGACTGAAGCTTTCTTT.

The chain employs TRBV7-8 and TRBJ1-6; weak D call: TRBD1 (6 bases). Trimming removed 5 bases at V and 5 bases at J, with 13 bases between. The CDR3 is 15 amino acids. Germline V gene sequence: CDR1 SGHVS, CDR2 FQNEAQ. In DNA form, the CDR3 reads TGTGCCAGCAGCGTGTACAGGGCTGATAATTCACCCCTCCACTTT. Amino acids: CASSVYRADNSPLHF.

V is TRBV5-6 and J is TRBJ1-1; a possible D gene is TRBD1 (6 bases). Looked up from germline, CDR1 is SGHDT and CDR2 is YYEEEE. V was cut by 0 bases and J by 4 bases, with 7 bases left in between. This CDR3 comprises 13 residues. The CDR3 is CASSLGRGTEAFF. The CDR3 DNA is TGTGCCAGCAGCTTGGGCAGGGGCACTGAAGCTTTCTTT. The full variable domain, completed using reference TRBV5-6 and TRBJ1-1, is DAGVTQSPTHLIKTRGQQVTLRCSPKSGHDTVSWYQQALGQGPQFIFQYYEEEERQRGNFPDRFSGHQFPNYSSELNVNALLLGDSALYLCASSLGRGTEAFFGQGTRLTVV.

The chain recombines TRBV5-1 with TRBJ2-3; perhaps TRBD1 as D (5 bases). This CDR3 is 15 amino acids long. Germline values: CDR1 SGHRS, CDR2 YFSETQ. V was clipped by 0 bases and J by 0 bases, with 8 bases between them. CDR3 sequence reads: CASSLEGVSTDTQYF. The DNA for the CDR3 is TGCGCCAGCAGCTTGGAAGGGGTGAGCACAGATACGCAGTATTTT. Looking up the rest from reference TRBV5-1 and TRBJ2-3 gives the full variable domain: KAGVTQTPRYLIKTRGQQVTLSCSPISGHRSVSWYQQTPGQGLQFLFEYFSETQRNKGNFPGRFSGRQFSNSRSEMNVSTLELGDSALYLCASSLEGVSTDTQYFGPGTRLTVL.

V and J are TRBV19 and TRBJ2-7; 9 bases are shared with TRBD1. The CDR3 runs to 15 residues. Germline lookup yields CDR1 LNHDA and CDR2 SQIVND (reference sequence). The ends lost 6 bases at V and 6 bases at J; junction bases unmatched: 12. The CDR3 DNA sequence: TGTGCCAGTAGGGCACCGGGACAGGGTGTTTCCGAGCAGTACTTC. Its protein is CASRAPGQGVSEQYF.

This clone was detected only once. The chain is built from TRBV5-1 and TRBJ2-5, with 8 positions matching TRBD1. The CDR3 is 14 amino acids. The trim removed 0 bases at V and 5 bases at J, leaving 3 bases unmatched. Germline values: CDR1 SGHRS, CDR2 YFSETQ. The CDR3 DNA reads TGCGCCAGCAGCTTGGTACAGGGGGGTGAGACCCAGTACTTC. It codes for CASSLVQGGETQYF. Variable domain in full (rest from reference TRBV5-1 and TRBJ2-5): KAGVTQTPRYLIKTRGQQVTLSCSPISGHRSVSWYQQTPGQGLQFLFEYFSETQRNKGNFPGRFSGRQFSNSRSEMNVSTLELGDSALYLCASSLVQGGETQYFGPGTRLLVL.

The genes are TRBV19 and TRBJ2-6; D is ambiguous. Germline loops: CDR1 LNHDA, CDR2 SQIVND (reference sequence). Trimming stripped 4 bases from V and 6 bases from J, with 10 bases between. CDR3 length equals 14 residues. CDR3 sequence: CASSTTRVANVLTF. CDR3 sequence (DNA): TGTGCCAGTAGTACCACACGGGTGGCCAACGTCCTGACTTTC.

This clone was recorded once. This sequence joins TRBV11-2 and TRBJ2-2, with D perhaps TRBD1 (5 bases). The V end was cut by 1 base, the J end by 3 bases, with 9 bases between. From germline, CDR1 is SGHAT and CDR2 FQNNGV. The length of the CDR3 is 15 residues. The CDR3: CASSLGWGDTGELFF. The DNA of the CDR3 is TGTGCCAGCAGCTTAGGTTGGGGCGACACCGGGGAGCTGTTTTTT.

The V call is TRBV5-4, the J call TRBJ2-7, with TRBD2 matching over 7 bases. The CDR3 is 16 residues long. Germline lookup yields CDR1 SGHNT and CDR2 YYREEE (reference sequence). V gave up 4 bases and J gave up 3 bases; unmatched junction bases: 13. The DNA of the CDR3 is TGTGCCAGCAGCCCCGGGTTGGGGGGGAGAGTCTACGAGCAGTACTTC. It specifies CASSPGLGGRVYEQYF. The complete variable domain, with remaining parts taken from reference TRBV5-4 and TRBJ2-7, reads ETGVTQSPTHLIKTRGQQVTLRCSSQSGHNTVSWYQQALGQGPQFIFQYYREEENGRGNFPPRFSGLQFPNYSSELNVNALELDDSALYLCASSPGLGGRVYEQYFGPGTRLTVT.

The CDR3: CASSLLYNEQFF. CDR3 DNA: TGTGCCAGCAGCCTACTATACAATGAGCAGTTCTTC. V is TRBV12-3 or TRBV12-4 and J is TRBJ2-1, with D hard to call. The V gene lost 6 bases and the J gene lost 4 bases, with 7 bases spanning the gap. This CDR3 is built from 12 residues.

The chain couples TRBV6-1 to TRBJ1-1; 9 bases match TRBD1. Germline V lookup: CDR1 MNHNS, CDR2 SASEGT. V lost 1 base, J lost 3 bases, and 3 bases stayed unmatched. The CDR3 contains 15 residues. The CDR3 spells CASSEGTGEYTEAFF. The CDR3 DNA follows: TGTGCCAGCAGTGAAGGGACAGGGGAGTACACTGAAGCTTTCTTT.

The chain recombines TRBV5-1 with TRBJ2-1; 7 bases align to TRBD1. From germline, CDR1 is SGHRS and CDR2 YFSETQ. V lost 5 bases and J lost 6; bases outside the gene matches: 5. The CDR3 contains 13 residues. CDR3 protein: CASSRDSSNEQFF. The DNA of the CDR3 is TGCGCCAGCAGTCGGGACAGTAGCAATGAGCAGTTCTTC. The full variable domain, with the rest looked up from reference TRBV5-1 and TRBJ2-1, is KAGVTQTPRYLIKTRGQQVTLSCSPISGHRSVSWYQQTPGQGLQFLFEYFSETQRNKGNFPGRFSGRQFSNSRSEMNVSTLELGDSALYLCASSRDSSNEQFFGPGTRLTVL.

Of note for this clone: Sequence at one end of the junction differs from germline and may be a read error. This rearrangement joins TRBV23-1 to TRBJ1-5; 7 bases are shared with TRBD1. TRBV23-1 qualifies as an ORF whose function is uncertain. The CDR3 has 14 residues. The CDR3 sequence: CASTQGGSNQPQHF. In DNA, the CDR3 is TGCGCCAGCACTCAAGGGGGCTCCAATCAGCCCCAGCATTTT.

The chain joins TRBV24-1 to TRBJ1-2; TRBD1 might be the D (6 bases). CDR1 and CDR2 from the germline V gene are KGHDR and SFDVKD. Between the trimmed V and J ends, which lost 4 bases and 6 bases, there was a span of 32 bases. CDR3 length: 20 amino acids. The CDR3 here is CATSDLPRRPSYNRDNGYTF. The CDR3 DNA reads TGTGCCACCAGTGACCTACCGAGACGACCAAGTTACAACAGGGACAATGGCTACACCTTC.

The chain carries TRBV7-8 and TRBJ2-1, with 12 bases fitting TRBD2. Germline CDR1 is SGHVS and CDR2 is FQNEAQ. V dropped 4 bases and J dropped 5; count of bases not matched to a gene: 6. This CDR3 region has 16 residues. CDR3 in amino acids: CASSSGLAGINNEQFF. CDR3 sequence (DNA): TGTGCCAGCAGCTCAGGACTAGCGGGGATAAACAATGAGCAGTTCTTC.

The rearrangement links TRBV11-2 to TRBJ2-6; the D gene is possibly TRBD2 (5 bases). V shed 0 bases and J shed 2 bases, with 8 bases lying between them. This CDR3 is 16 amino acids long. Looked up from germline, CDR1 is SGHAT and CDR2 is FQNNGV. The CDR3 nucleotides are TGTGCCAGCAGCTTAGATATGAGGGCTGGGGCCAACGTCCTGACTTTC. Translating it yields CASSLDMRAGANVLTF.

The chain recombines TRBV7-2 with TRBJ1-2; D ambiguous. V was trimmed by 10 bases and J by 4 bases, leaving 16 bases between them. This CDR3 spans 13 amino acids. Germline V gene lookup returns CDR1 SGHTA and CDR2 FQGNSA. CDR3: CATTPGVGYGYTF. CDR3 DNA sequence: TGTGCCACCACCCCCGGTGTCGGCTATGGCTACACCTTC.

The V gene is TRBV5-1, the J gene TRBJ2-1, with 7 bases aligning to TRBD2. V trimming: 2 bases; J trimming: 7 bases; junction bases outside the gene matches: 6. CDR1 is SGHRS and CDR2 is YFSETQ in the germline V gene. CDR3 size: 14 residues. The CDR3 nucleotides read TGCGCCAGCAGCTTTCGGACTAGTGGGAATGAGCAGTTCTTC. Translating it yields CASSFRTSGNEQFF.

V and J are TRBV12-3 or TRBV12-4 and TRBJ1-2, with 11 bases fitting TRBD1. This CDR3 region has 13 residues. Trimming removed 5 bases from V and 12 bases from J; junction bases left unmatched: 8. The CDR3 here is CASSTGQGVLNTF. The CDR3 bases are TGTGCCAGCAGTACGGGACAGGGGGTTTTGAACACCTTC.